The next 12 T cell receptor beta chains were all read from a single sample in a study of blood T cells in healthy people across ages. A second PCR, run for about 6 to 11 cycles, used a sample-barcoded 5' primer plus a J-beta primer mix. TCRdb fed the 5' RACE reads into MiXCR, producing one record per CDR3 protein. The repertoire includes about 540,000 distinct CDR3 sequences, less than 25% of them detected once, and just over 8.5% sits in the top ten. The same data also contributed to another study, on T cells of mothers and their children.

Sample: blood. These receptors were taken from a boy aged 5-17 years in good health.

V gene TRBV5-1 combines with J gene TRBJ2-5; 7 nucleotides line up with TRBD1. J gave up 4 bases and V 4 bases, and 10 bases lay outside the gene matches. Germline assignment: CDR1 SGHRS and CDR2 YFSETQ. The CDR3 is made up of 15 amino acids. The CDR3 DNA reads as TGCGCCAGCAGCCCCCACAGGGGCAAGGGAGAGACCCAGTACTTC. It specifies CASSPHRGKGETQYF.

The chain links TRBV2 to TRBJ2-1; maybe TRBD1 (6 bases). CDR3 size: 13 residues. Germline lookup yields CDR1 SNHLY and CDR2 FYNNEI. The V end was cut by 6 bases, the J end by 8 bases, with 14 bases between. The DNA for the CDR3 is TGTGCCAGCAGGAGGGGCCACAGGGATGAGCAGTTCTTC. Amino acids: CASRRGHRDEQFF.

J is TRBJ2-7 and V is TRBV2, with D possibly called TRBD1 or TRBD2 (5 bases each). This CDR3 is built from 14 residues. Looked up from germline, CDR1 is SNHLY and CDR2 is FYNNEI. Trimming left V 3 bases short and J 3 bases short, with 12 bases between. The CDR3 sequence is CASSERGLFYEQYF. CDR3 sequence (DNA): TGTGCCAGCAGTGAGAGGGGCCTATTCTACGAGCAGTACTTC.

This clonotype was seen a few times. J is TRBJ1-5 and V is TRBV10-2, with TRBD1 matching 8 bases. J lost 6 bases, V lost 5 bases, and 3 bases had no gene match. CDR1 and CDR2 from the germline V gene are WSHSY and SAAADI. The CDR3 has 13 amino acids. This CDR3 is CASSPTGVQPQHF. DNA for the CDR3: TGCGCCAGCAGTCCGACAGGGGTTCAGCCCCAGCATTTT.

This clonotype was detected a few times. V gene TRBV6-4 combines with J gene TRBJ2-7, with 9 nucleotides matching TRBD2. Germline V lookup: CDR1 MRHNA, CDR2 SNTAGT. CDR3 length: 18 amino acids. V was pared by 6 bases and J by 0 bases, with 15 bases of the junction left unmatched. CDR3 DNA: TGTGCCAGCAGCCCGAGGGCATCGACTAGCGGAGACTCCTACGAGCAGTACTTC. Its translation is CASSPRASTSGDSYEQYF.

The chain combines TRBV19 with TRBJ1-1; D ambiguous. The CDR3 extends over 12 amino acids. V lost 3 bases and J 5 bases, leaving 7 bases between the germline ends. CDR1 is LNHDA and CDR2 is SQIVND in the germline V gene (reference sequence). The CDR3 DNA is TGTGCCAGTAGTATCCTAGGAACTGAAGCTTTCTTT. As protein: CASSILGTEAFF. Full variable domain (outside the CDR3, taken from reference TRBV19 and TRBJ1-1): DGGITQSPKYLFRKEGQNVTLSCEQNLNHDAMYWYRQDPGQGLRLIYYSQIVNDFQKGDIAEGYSVSREKKESFPLTVTSAQKNPTAFYLCASSILGTEAFFGQGTRLTVV.

The CDR3 sequence: CSASTVMNTEAFF. The CDR3, as DNA: TGCAGCGCTTCGACGGTGATGAACACTGAAGCTTTCTTT. This chain connects TRBV29-1 to TRBJ1-1; D uncertain. The CDR3 is made up of 13 amino acids. Germline CDR1 reads SQVTM; CDR2 reads ANQGSEA. Deletions cut 7 bases from V and 0 bases from J, with 12 bases between.

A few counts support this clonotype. The CDR3 sequence is CASSYSLGSSYNEQFF. The DNA for the CDR3 is TGTGCCAGCAGTTACTCCCTCGGGAGCTCCTACAATGAGCAGTTCTTC. The chain uses TRBV6-2 or TRBV6-3 and TRBJ2-1, with a weak D call TRBD2 (6 bases). This CDR3 comprises 16 residues. Germline V gene data show CDR1 as MNHEY and CDR2 as SVGEGT. Trimming shortened V by 0 bases and J by 0 bases, and 9 bases separated the two germline ends.

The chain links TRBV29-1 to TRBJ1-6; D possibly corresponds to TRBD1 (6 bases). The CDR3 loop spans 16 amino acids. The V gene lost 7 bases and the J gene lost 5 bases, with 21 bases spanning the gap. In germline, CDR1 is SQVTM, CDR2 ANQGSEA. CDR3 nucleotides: TGCAGCGCCGCCGGGGGTAGACAGGAAAATAATTCACCCCTCCACTTT. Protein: CSAAGGRQENNSPLHF.

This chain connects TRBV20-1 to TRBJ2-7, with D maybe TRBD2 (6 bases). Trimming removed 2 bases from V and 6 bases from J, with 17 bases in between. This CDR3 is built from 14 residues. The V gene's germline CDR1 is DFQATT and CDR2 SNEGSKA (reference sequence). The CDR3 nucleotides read TGCAGTGCTAGAAAAGCGGGTTCAGATGTCGAGCAGTACTTC. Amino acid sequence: CSARKAGSDVEQYF.

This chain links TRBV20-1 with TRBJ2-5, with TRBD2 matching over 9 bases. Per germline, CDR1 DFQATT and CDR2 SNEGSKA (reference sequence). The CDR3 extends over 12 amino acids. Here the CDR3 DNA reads TGCAGCTGGCGGGAGGGTGGGGAGACCCAGTACTTC. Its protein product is CSWREGGETQYF.

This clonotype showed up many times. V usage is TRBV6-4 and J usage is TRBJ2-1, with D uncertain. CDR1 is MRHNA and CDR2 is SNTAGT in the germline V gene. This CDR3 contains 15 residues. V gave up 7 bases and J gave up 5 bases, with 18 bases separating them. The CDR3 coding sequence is TGTGCCAGCACTACTTCCCCTGAACCCAACAATGAGCAGTTCTTC. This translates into CASTTSPEPNNEQFF.